A selection of T cell receptor beta chains follows, all from one sample in a study of control samples from healthy donors and cancer patients. Sequencing used immunoSEQ multiplex PCR; TCRdb keeps in-frame clones, though not all of them. The table records approximately 110,000 clones, just over 90% of them present only once. Sequencing was carried out using blood. Receptor source: a human donor in good health. The donor label of this sample is uncertain. The CDR3 runs from the conserved cysteine through the conserved F or W. A D gene is named only where the DNA matches it firmly. Size is stated for part of the rows, as once, few or many counts, or as a class when the clone is expanded.

TRBV3-1/TRBV3-2	TRBJ1-3	NA	once	16	CASSQVTGRPGNTIYF	TGTGCCAGCAGCCAAGTGACCGGCCGCCCGGGAAACACCATATATTTT
TRBV5-5	TRBJ2-1	TRBD2	NA	15	CASSGLAGGRNEQFF	TGTGCCAGCAGCGGACTAGCGGGGGGGCGGAATGAGCAGTTCTTC
TRBV6-1	TRBJ1-5	NA	NA	14	CASSDGHTNQPQHF	TGTGCCAGCAGTGATGGACATACTAATCAGCCCCAGCATTTT
TRBV10-1	TRBJ1-6	NA	NA	13	CASSSDRNSPLHF	TGCGCCAGCAGCTCCGACCGGAATTCACCCCTCCACTTT
TRBV6-5	TRBJ1-1	NA	once	14	CASSYQGRNTEAFF	TGTGCCAGCAGTTACCAGGGGAGGAACACTGAAGCTTTCTTT
TRBV6-5	TRBJ1-5	TRBD1	NA	14	CASSPTGGAQPQHF	TGTGCCAGCAGTCCTACAGGGGGCGCACAGCCCCAGCATTTT
TRBV27	TRBJ1-2	TRBD1	NA	13	CASSLSTGRGYTF	TGTGCCAGCAGTCTATCGACAGGGCGTGGCTACACCTTC
TRBV3-1/TRBV3-2	TRBJ2-2	TRBD2	NA	17	CASSRPGLAGATGELFF	TGTGCCAGCAGCCGACCGGGACTAGCGGGGGCCACCGGGGAGCTGTTTTTT
TRBV6-6	TRBJ1-3	NA	NA	18	CASSPLVAGKGPGNTIYF	TGTGCCAGCAGTCCGCTGGTGGCGGGGAAAGGGCCTGGAAACACCATATATTTT
TRBV5-1	TRBJ1-2	TRBD1	NA	15	CASSRGQPVNYGYTF	TGCGCCAGCAGCAGGGGACAGCCGGTTAACTATGGCTACACCTTC
TRBV6-4	TRBJ1-1	NA	NA	13	CASRQQENTEAFF	TGTGCCAGCAGGCAACAGGAGAACACTGAAGCTTTCTTT
TRBV27	TRBJ1-1	NA	NA	12	CASSFMGTEAFF	TGTGCCAGCAGTTTCATGGGGACTGAAGCTTTCTTT
TRBV12-3/TRBV12-4	TRBJ2-3	NA	NA	13	CASNDEDWDTQYF	TGTGCCAGCAACGATGAAGATTGGGATACGCAGTATTTT
TRBV5-8	TRBJ1-2	TRBD1	NA	14	CASSLEPGQGGYTF	TGTGCCAGCAGCTTGGAGCCGGGACAGGGTGGCTACACCTTC
TRBV3-1/TRBV3-2	TRBJ1-4	TRBD1	NA	16	CASSPEQGITNEKLFF	TGTGCCAGCAGCCCGGAACAGGGGATCACTAATGAAAAACTGTTTTTT
TRBV7-9	TRBJ2-7	NA	NA	15	CASSLGDTRVGEQYF	TGTGCCAGCAGCTTAGGGGACACCAGAGTGGGGGAGCAGTACTTC
TRBV14	TRBJ1-1	NA	NA	14	CASSPTSWGTEAFF	TGTGCCAGCAGTCCGACCTCATGGGGCACTGAAGCTTTCTTT
TRBV20-1	TRBJ2-7	NA	NA	15	CSASTPPSGNYEQYF	TGCAGTGCTAGTACGCCTCCCTCGGGAAACTACGAGCAGTACTTC
TRBV11-2	TRBJ1-1	NA	once	14	CASSLGGAVTEAFF	TGTGCCAGCAGCTTGGGCGGGGCGGTCACTGAAGCTTTCTTT
TRBV9	TRBJ1-2	TRBD1	NA	14	CASSTQGWDYGYTF	TGTGCCAGCAGCACACAGGGGTGGGACTATGGCTACACCTTC
TRBV10-1	TRBJ2-3	NA	NA	12	CASSEGTDTQYF	TGCGCCAGCAGTGAGGGCACAGATACGCAGTATTTT
TRBV3-1/TRBV3-2	TRBJ2-2	NA	NA	13	CASSHLGAGELFF	TGTGCCAGCAGCCACCTGGGAGCCGGGGAGCTGTTTTTT
TRBV2	TRBJ1-5	TRBD1	once	18	CASSEVGTGSLSNQPQHF	TGTGCCAGCAGTGAAGTAGGGACAGGGAGTTTAAGCAATCAGCCCCAGCATTTT
TRBV28	TRBJ1-1	NA	NA	8	CATNEAFF	TGTGCCACTAATGAAGCTTTCTTT
TRBV5-6	TRBJ2-5	NA	NA	12	CASSLPQETQYF	TGTGCCAGCAGCTTGCCGCAAGAGACCCAGTACTTC
TRBV28	TRBJ1-5	TRBD1	NA	11	CASSFRDRADF	TGTGCCAGCAGTTTTAGAGACAGGGCGGATTTT
TRBV7-9	TRBJ1-6	NA	NA	14	CASSLFRGDSPLHF	TGTGCCAGCAGCTTATTTCGCGGGGATTCACCCCTCCACTTT
TRBV7-5	TRBJ2-7	NA	NA	14	CAVESHPPDYEQYF	TGTGCCGTGGAGAGCCACCCACCTGACTACGAGCAGTACTTC
TRBV6-5	TRBJ1-1	TRBD1	NA	15	CASRRKGQGNTEAFF	TGTGCCAGCAGAAGGAAAGGACAGGGAAACACTGAAGCTTTCTTT
TRBV27	TRBJ1-3	NA	NA	13	CASSLRWGNTIYF	TGTGCCAGCAGTCTAAGGTGGGGAAACACCATATATTTT
TRBV5-1	TRBJ2-1	TRBD2	NA	15	CASTDGLAGHNEQFF	TGCGCCAGCACCGATGGGCTAGCGGGGCACAATGAGCAGTTCTTC
TRBV5-1	TRBJ2-2	NA	NA	14	CASSWAGRTGELFF	TGCGCCAGCAGCTGGGCAGGCCGAACCGGGGAGCTGTTTTTT
TRBV28	TRBJ2-6	NA	NA	16	CASSSDRLAGANVLTF	TGTGCCAGCAGTTCGGACAGACTGGCTGGGGCCAACGTCCTGACTTTC
TRBV3-1/TRBV3-2	TRBJ2-1	TRBD2	once	16	CASSQEGGLALNEQFF	TGTGCCAGCAGCCAAGAAGGAGGACTAGCCCTCAATGAGCAGTTCTTC
TRBV29-1	TRBJ1-2	NA	NA	11	CSGSGIGGYTF	TGCAGCGGTTCCGGGATTGGAGGCTACACCTTC
TRBV2	TRBJ1-4	TRBD1	NA	15	CASSGVTGAGEKLFF	TGTGCCAGCAGTGGCGTGACAGGGGCAGGTGAAAAACTGTTTTTT
TRBV14	TRBJ1-6	NA	NA	18	CASSQEDWGLLANSPLHF	TGTGCCAGCAGCCAAGAGGATTGGGGACTCCTGGCTAATTCACCCCTCCACTTT
TRBV30	TRBJ1-2	NA	NA	12	CAWSGGSYGYTF	TGTGCCTGGAGCGGTGGGAGCTATGGCTACACCTTC